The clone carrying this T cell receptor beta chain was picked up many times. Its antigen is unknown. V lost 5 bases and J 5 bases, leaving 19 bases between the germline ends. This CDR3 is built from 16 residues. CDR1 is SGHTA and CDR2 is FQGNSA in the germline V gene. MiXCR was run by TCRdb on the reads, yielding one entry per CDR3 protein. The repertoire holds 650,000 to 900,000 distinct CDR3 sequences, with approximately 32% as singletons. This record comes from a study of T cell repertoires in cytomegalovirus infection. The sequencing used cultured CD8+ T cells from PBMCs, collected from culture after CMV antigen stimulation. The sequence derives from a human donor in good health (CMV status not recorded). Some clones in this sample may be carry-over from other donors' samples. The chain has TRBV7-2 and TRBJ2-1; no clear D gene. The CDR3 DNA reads TGTGCCAGCAGCCCGGAGACCGCTTACTATAACAATGAGCAGTTCTTC. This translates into CASSPETAYYNNEQFF.